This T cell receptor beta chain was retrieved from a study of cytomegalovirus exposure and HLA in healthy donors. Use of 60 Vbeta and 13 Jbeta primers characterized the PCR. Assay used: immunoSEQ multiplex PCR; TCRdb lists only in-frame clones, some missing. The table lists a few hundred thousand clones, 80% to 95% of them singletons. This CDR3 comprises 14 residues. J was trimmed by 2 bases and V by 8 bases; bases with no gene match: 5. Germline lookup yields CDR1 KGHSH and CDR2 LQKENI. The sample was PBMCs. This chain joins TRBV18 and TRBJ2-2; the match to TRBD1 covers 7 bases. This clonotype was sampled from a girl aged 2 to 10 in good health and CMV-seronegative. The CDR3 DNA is TGTGCCAGCCGGGGACAGATTAACACCGGGGAGCTGTTTTTT. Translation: CASRGQINTGELFF.